This paragraph reports one T cell receptor beta chain. Its antigen is not yet known. No per-base quality is available; no much larger clone lies one base away. TCRbeta CDR3 regions were amplified from genomic DNA using the immunoSEQ Assay, a bias-controlled multiplex PCR. The authors' analysis ran thus. The number of nucleated cells in each sample was estimated from the amplification of reference gene primers within the assay. To quantify the absolute abundance of each unique TCRbeta CDR3 rearrangement, sequence reads were collapsed and filtered. For each sample, productive Simpson clonality was calculated as the square root of Simpson's diversity index over productive rearrangements. TCRdb provides this immuneACCESS table in a form limited to in-frame rearrangements. Some clones are lacking; in checked studies, under half of them reflect an unresolved V gene, and why the rest are absent is not known. That table furnishes V, J and clone size, whereas the DNA furnished D and trimming. For this sample the table gives about 210,000 clones, of which 80% to 90% were detected only once. 9.7% of the sample is held by the ten biggest clonotypes.

Collaborating institutions collected whole blood in K2EDTA tubes following their own protocols. For TCRbeta analysis, collaborators shipped samples as frozen whole blood, isolated PBMCs, or DNA extracted from either of those sample types. Counted from cysteine to phenylalanine, this CDR3 has 13 amino acids. The DNA shown is the 39-base CDR3, in frame from base 1. V and J are truncated by 1 base and 7 bases respectively, leaving an intervening sequence of 8 bases. The germline V gene specifies SGDLS as CDR1 and YYNGEE as CDR2. This sample was included in a study of blood T cell repertoires in COVID-19 (dated by TCRdb to 2019 to 2021). As for the study more broadly: Samples covering the acute and convalescent phases of COVID-19 were provided by collaborators in the United States, Italy and Spain. The prospective study material was composed of cDNA or gDNA derived from T cells, B-cell-depleted T cells, or PBMCs. Subjects who had been exposed to COVID-19, were actively infected with it, or had recovered from it provided the deeply sampled blood TCRbeta repertoires that made up the dataset. The repertoires were released in a freely available public database meant as a resource for research on the immune response to SARS-CoV-2. Samples came from the ongoing ImmuneRACE study (first 160 participants) plus 1,254 subjects from 6 global collaborators. Nearly every sample came with metadata listing a de-identified subject ID, COVID-19 status, age in years and sex. Where available, HLA class I and class II types were taken from metadata supplied by the sample provider and were not determined by assay-based typing. Points the paper makes about the study in general: The amount of clinical and demographic metadata varied by source and participant and was provided uncurated.

The chain is made from TRBV9 and TRBJ2-2; 6 matching bases give a weak D call of TRBD1. This sequence was found in a man aged 50 to 60 with active or convalescent COVID-19. Sequencing was carried out using peripheral blood. The encoded CDR3 is CASSVIRGGELFF. The DNA sequence follows: TGTGCCAGCAGCGTAATCAGGGGCGGGGAGCTGTTTTTT.